A single sample gave rise to the 10 T cell receptor beta chains below, sequenced in a study of cytomegalovirus exposure and HLA in healthy donors (dated by TCRdb to about 2017). Libraries were made using the immunoSEQ multiplex PCR assay. Here the immuneACCESS table is served through TCRdb, limited to in-frame sequences with V and J called. Missing clones are a known gap in these copies; in checked studies unresolved V genes cover under half, and the rest lacks a known reason. For this sample the table gives about 98,000 clones, of which 87% were detected only once. The ten top clones hold around 6% of the sample. The source material was PBMCs. The receptors originated from a man younger than 35 in good health and CMV-seropositive.

This chain joins TRBV6-1 and TRBJ2-1; no reliable D call. Trimming cost V 1 base and J 7 bases, with 11 bases left between them. The CDR3 is made up of 14 amino acids. Germline loops: CDR1 MNHNS, CDR2 SASEGT. The CDR3 DNA sequence: TGTGCCAGCAGTGAAGGTCGGGTCTCGAATGAGCAGTTCTTC. Translated: CASSEGRVSNEQFF.

A note on this clone: The sample holds other DNA sequences that translate to the same CDR3. This chain uses TRBV28 with TRBJ2-2; perhaps TRBD1 as D (6 bases). Trimming left V 6 bases short and J 1 base short, with 9 bases between. Germline loops: CDR1 MDHEN, CDR2 SYDVKM. The CDR3 consists of 14 residues. The CDR3 bases are TGTGCCAGCAGCCTGACAGGGAACACCGGGGAGCTGTTTTTT. Translated, it gives CASSLTGNTGELFF.

V is TRBV6-5 and J is TRBJ2-2; the match to TRBD2 covers 12 bases. The CDR3 is 16 residues long. The germline CDR1 and CDR2 sequences are MNHEY and SVGAGI. V dropped 2 bases and J dropped 4; count of bases not matched to a gene: 2. The CDR3 DNA is TGTGCCAGCAGTTACACTAGCGGGGGGACCACCGGGGAGCTGTTTTTT. It yields the protein CASSYTSGGTTGELFF.

The chain has TRBV11-3 and TRBJ2-5; 9 bases match TRBD2. Germline CDR1 reads SGHNT; CDR2 reads YENEEA. V was clipped by 5 bases and J by 2 bases; unmatched bases: 12. The CDR3 totals 17 residues. The CDR3 DNA reads as TGTGCCAGCAGCGGAAACGGGCGACTAGCGGTACAAGAGACCCAGTACTTC. The encoded protein is CASSGNGRLAVQETQYF. The variable domain in full, with the rest retrieved from reference TRBV11-3 and TRBJ2-5, is EAGVVQSPRYKIIEKKQPVAFWCNPISGHNTLYWYLQNLGQGPELLIRYENEEAVDDSQLPKDRFSAERLKGVDSTLKIQPAELGDSAVYLCASSGNGRLAVQETQYFGPGTRLLVL.

V is TRBV28 and J is TRBJ1-1, with D possibly matching TRBD1 (6 bases). Trimming shortened V by 3 bases and J by 1 base, and 9 bases separated the two germline ends. Germline CDR1 MDHEN, CDR2 SYDVKM. This CDR3 is 14 amino acids long. The CDR3 protein is CASSFARGNTEAFF. The CDR3 DNA follows: TGTGCCAGCAGTTTTGCCAGGGGGAACACTGAAGCTTTCTTT.

The CDR3: CASSPRGQGVTYNEQFF. CDR3 in DNA: TGTGCCAGCAGCCCCCGGGGACAGGGTGTCACCTACAATGAGCAGTTCTTC. V and J are TRBV7-9 and TRBJ2-1; 9 bases map to TRBD1. The V gene's germline CDR1 is SEHNR and CDR2 FQNEAQ (reference sequence). The trim removed 5 bases at V and 2 bases at J, leaving 10 bases unmatched. The CDR3 loop spans 17 amino acids.

This chain joins TRBV19 and TRBJ2-7; TRBD1 aligns across 8 bases. CDR1 is LNHDA and CDR2 is SQIVND in the germline V gene (reference sequence). This CDR3 contains 15 residues. V shed 5 bases and J 2 bases; nucleotides not matched to a gene: 8. The CDR3, as DNA: TGTGCCAGTAGTGAAGCCGACAGGGGCCCCTACGAGCAGTACTTC. Its protein product is CASSEADRGPYEQYF.

This clone was observed a handful of times. The V call is TRBV27, the J call TRBJ2-2, with D perhaps matching TRBD1 (6 bases). Germline V gene lookup returns CDR1 MNHEY and CDR2 SMNVEV (reference sequence). Trimming took off 5 bases at V and 2 bases at J, with 21 bases between the two ends. The CDR3 runs to 18 residues. The CDR3 spells CASSPRAPGTINTGELFF. The CDR3 coding sequence is TGTGCCAGCAGTCCGAGAGCCCCCGGGACAATAAACACCGGGGAGCTGTTTTTT.

The chain couples TRBV27 to TRBJ2-5, with D tentatively TRBD2 (7 bases). CDR3 length equals 16 residues. V shed 7 bases and J shed 6 bases, with 24 bases lying between them. The germline CDR1 and CDR2 sequences are MNHEY and SMNVEV (reference sequence). DNA of the CDR3: TGTGCCAGCAACATGGGGGGGGCGAACCTCAAAAAGACCCAGTACTTC. Its protein is CASNMGGANLKKTQYF.

The chain couples TRBV4-3 to TRBJ2-7; possible D gene TRBD1, 5 bases. Trimming cost V 0 bases and J 2 bases, with 11 bases left between them. This CDR3 has 15 residues. Germline CDR1 and CDR2: LGHNA and YSLEER. The CDR3 region has the DNA TGCGCCAGCAGCCAAGACCGACAGAGTCCCTACGAGCAGTACTTC. Amino acids: CASSQDRQSPYEQYF.